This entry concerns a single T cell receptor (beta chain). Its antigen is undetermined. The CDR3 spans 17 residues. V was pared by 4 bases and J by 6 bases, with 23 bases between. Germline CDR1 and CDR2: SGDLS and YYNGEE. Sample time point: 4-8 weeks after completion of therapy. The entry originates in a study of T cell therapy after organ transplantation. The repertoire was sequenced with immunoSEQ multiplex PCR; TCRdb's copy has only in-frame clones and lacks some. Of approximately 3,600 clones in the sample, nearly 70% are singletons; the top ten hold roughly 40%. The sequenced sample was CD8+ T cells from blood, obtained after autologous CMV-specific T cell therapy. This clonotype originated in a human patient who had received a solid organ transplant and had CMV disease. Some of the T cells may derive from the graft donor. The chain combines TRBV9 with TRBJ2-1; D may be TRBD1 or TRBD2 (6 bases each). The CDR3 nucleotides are TGTGCCAGCAGCCCCAGTCCGGGGGCAGAAAATGGCAATGAGCAGTTCTTC. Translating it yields CASSPSPGAENGNEQFF. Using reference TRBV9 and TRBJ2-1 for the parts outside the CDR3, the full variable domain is DSGVTQTPKHLITATGQRVTLRCSPRSGDLSVYWYQQSLDQGLQFLIQYYNGEERAKGNILERFSAQQFPDLHSELNLSSLELGDSALYFCASSPSPGAENGNEQFFGPGTRLTVL.